These 19 T cell receptor beta chains share one sample of origin, sequenced in a study of cytomegalovirus exposure and HLA in healthy donors. PCR primers comprised 60 Vbeta and 13 Jbeta primers. TCRdb's copy holds only in-frame clones and misses some; the assay was immunoSEQ multiplex PCR. The sample consists of under 150,000 clones, approximately 85% of them appearing once. The sample was PBMCs. These receptors were collected from a boy aged 5-17 years in good health and CMV-seronegative.

The V call is TRBV30, the J call TRBJ2-3, with unresolved D. Germline loops: CDR1 GTSNPN, CDR2 SVGIG (reference sequence). Trimming cost V 0 bases and J 1 base, with 11 bases left between them. This CDR3 comprises 15 residues. CDR3 bases: TGTGCCTGGAGTGTTTCCGGGTCCGGCACAGATACGCAGTATTTT. Translation gives CAWSVSGSGTDTQYF.

The chain recombines TRBV4-1 with TRBJ2-5; D unclear. The DNA matches TRBJ2-7 better at its end, which makes the J call doubtful. The CDR3 runs 15 residues. Looked up from germline, CDR1 is MGHRA and CDR2 is YSYEKL. The CDR3 nucleotides are TGCGCCAGCAGCCAAAACTACGCGATCTCCTACGAGCAGTACTTC. Its protein product is CASSQNYAISYEQYF.

This clone was seen a handful of times. CDR3 loop: CASSPPRDRAYEQYF. CDR3 coding DNA: TGTGCCAGCAGCCCCCCCCGGGACAGGGCCTACGAGCAGTACTTC. The chain is built from TRBV6-1 and TRBJ2-7, with 9 bases matching TRBD1. V shed 6 bases, J shed 2 bases, and the junction held 8 bases outside the gene matches. Germline loops: CDR1 MNHNS, CDR2 SASEGT. This CDR3 spans 15 amino acids.

The chain combines TRBV19 with TRBJ1-6; TRBD1 aligns across 8 bases. The CDR3 is 16 residues long. CDR1 is LNHDA and CDR2 is SQIVND in the germline V gene (reference sequence). Trimming took 3 bases from V and 10 from J; bases not matched to a gene: 11. This CDR3 is CASSIEGQGLTSPLHF. In DNA, the CDR3 is TGTGCCAGTAGTATTGAAGGACAGGGCTTAACGTCACCCCTCCACTTT.

The V gene is TRBV27, the J gene TRBJ1-4; unclear D gene. Trimming removed 0 bases at V and 4 bases at J, with 9 bases between. Germline values: CDR1 MNHEY, CDR2 SMNVEV (reference sequence). CDR3 length: 15 residues. The CDR3 reads CASSLSTGINEKLFF. The CDR3 DNA sequence: TGTGCCAGCAGTTTATCGACCGGGATTAATGAAAAACTGTTTTTT.

The V and J genes are TRBV27 and TRBJ1-1; TRBD1 might be the D (5 bases). The CDR3 consists of 14 residues. Germline values: CDR1 MNHEY, CDR2 SMNVEV (reference sequence). Trimming pared 6 bases from V and 6 bases from J, leaving 17 bases between. As DNA, the CDR3 is TGTGCCAGCAGCCTGACTAGGGGCGGGGCTGAAGCTTTCTTT. Its translation: CASSLTRGGAEAFF.

This chain connects TRBV29-1 to TRBJ2-1; TRBD2 aligns across 13 bases. Germline-derived CDR1 and CDR2 are SQVTM and ANQGSEA. The V segment lost 7 bases and the J segment 14 bases; nucleotides outside the gene matches: 5. The CDR3 covers 11 residues. The CDR3 DNA sequence: TGCAGCGGGACTAGCGGGAGAGGAAAGTTCTTC. It encodes CSGTSGRGKFF.

The chain uses TRBV4-2 and TRBJ1-4; D is possibly TRBD1 (5 bases). CDR1 LGHNA and CDR2 YNFKEQ come from the germline V gene. CDR3 length: 15 residues. V dropped 1 base and J dropped 8 bases, with 14 bases sitting between them. The CDR3 region is CASSQGQGGLEKLFF. The CDR3, as DNA: TGTGCCAGCAGCCAAGGCCAGGGAGGGCTAGAAAAACTGTTTTTT.

This clone was counted once. The chain links TRBV29-1 to TRBJ2-5, with D tentatively TRBD2 (6 bases). Germline CDR1 is SQVTM and CDR2 is ANQGSEA. The CDR3 covers 13 residues. V lost 7 bases to trimming and J lost 4 bases, with 16 bases between them. CDR3 in DNA: TGCAGCGCTGGGACTGGAGGGTTAGAGACCCAGTACTTC. It specifies CSAGTGGLETQYF.

The rearrangement uses TRBV2 and TRBJ2-7, with a tentative D call TRBD1 (5 bases). CDR1 is SNHLY and CDR2 is FYNNEI in the germline V gene. With 5 bases removed from V and 7 bases from J, the gap between germline ends came to 9 bases. The CDR3 extends over 11 amino acids. The CDR3 bases are TGTGCCAGCAGTCAAAAGGGGGAGCAGTACTTC. It codes for CASSQKGEQYF.

This chain connects TRBV6-5 to TRBJ2-5; 8 bases are a match to TRBD2. The DNA end is more similar to TRBJ2-7, so the J call may be wrong. Germline V gene data show CDR1 as MNHEY and CDR2 as SVGAGI. The CDR3 runs 15 residues. CDR3: CASRPGGVAAYEQYF. The CDR3 bases are TGTGCCAGCAGACCCGGGGGGGTAGCAGCCTACGAGCAGTACTTC.

This chain connects TRBV9 to TRBJ2-7; D is unclear. Deletions cut 2 bases from V and 4 bases from J, with 10 bases between. Per germline, CDR1 SGDLS and CDR2 YYNGEE. The CDR3 sequence is 13 residues long. The CDR3 region has the DNA TGTGCCAGCAGCGTTGGGCCAGAATACGAGCAGTACTTC. The encoded protein is CASSVGPEYEQYF.

The chain recombines TRBV6-5 with TRBJ2-7; 9 bases agree with TRBD2. This CDR3 region has 14 residues. Germline assignment: CDR1 MNHEY and CDR2 SVGAGI. The ends lost 1 base at V and 7 bases at J; junction bases unmatched: 5. The CDR3 coding sequence is TGTGCCAGCAGTTACTTAGCGGGGGCGGGTGAGCAGTACTTC. Amino acid sequence: CASSYLAGAGEQYF.

This clone appeared a few times. V and J are TRBV6-1 and TRBJ1-3; a possible D gene is TRBD1 (5 bases). CDR3 size: 16 residues. Germline CDR1 is MNHNS and CDR2 is SASEGT. The ends were cut back, 6 bases at V and 0 bases at J, with 15 bases in the middle. The CDR3 spells CASRETGRPSGNTIYF. CDR3 DNA sequence: TGTGCCAGCAGGGAAACAGGAAGACCCTCTGGAAACACCATATATTTT.

The J gene is TRBJ1-2, the V gene TRBV9; a possible D gene is TRBD1 (6 bases). The germline V gene has CDR1 SGDLS and CDR2 YYNGEE. The CDR3 sequence is 14 residues long. V lost 4 bases, J lost 5 bases, and 15 bases lay in between. The chain's CDR3 is CASSPQGTEYGYTF. DNA of the CDR3: TGTGCCAGCAGCCCCCAGGGGACGGAATATGGCTACACCTTC.

The chain uses TRBV9 and TRBJ2-5; 8 bases agree with TRBD2. From germline, CDR1 is SGDLS and CDR2 YYNGEE. The CDR3 consists of 13 residues. Losses at the gene ends were 4 bases for V and 4 bases for J; bases not matched to a gene: 3. The CDR3 region has the DNA TGTGCCAGCAGCACGGGAGGGGGAGAGACCCAGTACTTC. It is translated as CASSTGGGETQYF.

In its sample, this clone was seen once. V is TRBV19 and J is TRBJ2-5; 7 nucleotides match TRBD1. Germline V gives CDR1 LNHDA, CDR2 SQIVND (reference sequence). CDR3 length: 12 residues. The V segment lost 7 bases and the J segment 4 bases; nucleotides outside the gene matches: 3. CDR3 DNA sequence: TGTGCCAGTACTAACAGGGGAGAGACCCAGTACTTC. It codes for CASTNRGETQYF.

The chain uses TRBV14 and TRBJ2-7, with 8 bases matching TRBD1. Germline-derived CDR1 and CDR2 are SGHDN and FVKESK. V lost 5 bases, J lost 5 bases, and 8 bases stayed unmatched. The CDR3 extends over 14 amino acids. The CDR3 reads CASSWSGTGNEQYF. The DNA of the CDR3 is TGTGCCAGCAGCTGGTCCGGGACAGGAAACGAGCAGTACTTC.

The CDR3 is CAWSPGLAGSNEQFF. As DNA, the CDR3 is TGTGCCTGGAGTCCGGGCCTAGCGGGAAGCAATGAGCAGTTCTTC. The chain uses TRBV30 and TRBJ2-1; 9 bases agree with TRBD2. The V segment lost 2 bases and the J segment 6 bases; nucleotides outside the gene matches: 8. The CDR3 is 15 residues long. Germline V lookup: CDR1 GTSNPN, CDR2 SVGIG (reference sequence).